The next 21 T cell receptor beta chains were all read from a single sample in a study of T cell responses to AZD1222 COVID-19 vaccine. Here immunoSEQ multiplex PCR was the method, and the copy in TCRdb shows in-frame clones only, minus some. The profile shows about 83,000 clones, more than 75% of them singletons. The sequenced sample was peripheral blood, obtained on day 0 of AZD1222 vaccination. The receptors were gathered from an adult in good health.

The rearrangement links TRBV15 to TRBJ1-1, with no clear D. Germline CDR1 reads LNHNV; CDR2 reads YYDKDF (reference sequence). V shed 5 bases and J shed 8 bases, with 15 bases lying between them. The CDR3 spans 13 residues. The CDR3 DNA follows: TGTGCCACCAGCCCAATCCCAGGAACCGAAGCTTTCTTT. Its protein product is CATSPIPGTEAFF.

The gene calls are TRBV20-1 and TRBJ1-1; the D is unclear. V lost 5 bases and J lost 1, with 5 bases in between. Germline-derived CDR1 and CDR2 are DFQATT and SNEGSKA (reference sequence). The CDR3 is 11 residues long. The CDR3 DNA reads as TGCAGTGCTCATGGGAACACTGAAGCTTTCTTT. This translates into CSAHGNTEAFF.

The chain carries TRBV3-1 (or the pseudogene TRBV3-2) and TRBJ2-2; D is uncertain. CDR1 LGHDT and CDR2 YNNKEL come from the germline V gene (reference sequence). This CDR3 comprises 14 residues. The ends were cut back, 3 bases at V and 6 bases at J, with 11 bases in the middle. The chain's CDR3 is CASSHGSAPGELFF. DNA of the CDR3: TGTGCCAGCAGCCATGGGTCCGCTCCCGGGGAGCTGTTTTTT.

CDR3 residues: CASSTHSSYGYTF. The CDR3 DNA follows: TGTGCCAGCAGTACACATTCGAGCTATGGCTACACCTTC. This chain uses TRBV6-5 with TRBJ1-2; D is undetermined. The CDR3 extends over 13 amino acids. The germline CDR1 and CDR2 sequences are MNHEY and SVGAGI. The V end lost 5 bases, the J end lost 4 bases, and 11 bases lay between the germline ends.

This clone was found once. This chain connects TRBV15 to TRBJ1-3; D uncertain. Germline V CDR1 and CDR2: LNHNV, YYDKDF (reference sequence). V lost 0 bases and J lost 0, with 12 bases in between. This CDR3 is 17 amino acids long. CDR3 nucleotide sequence: TGTGCCACCAGCAGAGATCTCCCGGGGAACTCTGGAAACACCATATATTTT. Translated: CATSRDLPGNSGNTIYF.

The CDR3 nucleotides are TGTGCCAGCAGCCGAGGAGGGGCTGGAAACACCATATATTTT. It codes for CASSRGGAGNTIYF. The rearrangement joins TRBV5-6 to TRBJ1-3, with a tentative D call TRBD1 (5 bases). V was clipped by 4 bases and J by 2 bases, with 10 bases between them. The CDR3 covers 14 residues. Germline CDR1 SGHDT, CDR2 YYEEEE.

The V call is TRBV5-1, the J call TRBJ1-2, with D perhaps TRBD1 (6 bases). Trimming pared 4 bases from V and 4 bases from J, leaving 23 bases between. Germline V lookup: CDR1 SGHRS, CDR2 YFSETQ. The CDR3 runs to 17 residues. In nucleotides, the CDR3 is TGCGCCAGCAGCCCAGATGGTGGGGGCTCAACGAGCTATGGCTACACCTTC. Its protein is CASSPDGGGSTSYGYTF.

This clone showed up just once. The chain uses TRBV30 and TRBJ2-5; D remains unclear. Deletions cut 3 bases from V and 7 bases from J, with 9 bases between. This CDR3 contains 11 residues. The germline V gene encodes CDR1 GTSNPN and CDR2 SVGIG (reference sequence). The CDR3 DNA is TGTGCCTGGAGGGTAGGGCTGACCCAGTACTTC. It specifies CAWRVGLTQYF.

This sequence joins TRBV18 and TRBJ2-3; a weak D match, TRBD2 (6 bases). V lost 3 bases and J 1 base, leaving 11 bases between the germline ends. CDR3 size: 15 residues. CDR1 and CDR2 from the germline V gene are KGHSH and LQKENI. The CDR3 DNA is TGTGCCAGCTCACCCCCCGGGACTCGCACAGATACGCAGTATTTT. Translated: CASSPPGTRTDTQYF. Looking up the rest from reference TRBV18 and TRBJ2-3 gives the full variable domain: NAGVMQNPRHLVRRRGQEARLRCSPMKGHSHVYWYRQLPEEGLKFMVYLQKENIIDESGMPKERFSAEFPKEGPSILRIQQVVRGDSAAYFCASSPPGTRTDTQYFGPGTRLTVL.

This chain joins TRBV7-2 and TRBJ2-3; 8 nucleotides line up with TRBD2. The CDR3 runs to 15 residues. Germline trimming cut 1 base from V and 5 bases from J; bases unmatched to any gene: 5. Germline CDR1 reads SGHTA; CDR2 reads FQGNSA. The CDR3 DNA reads TGTGCCAGCAGCTTAGATGGGACTAGTGGAGATACGCAGTATTTT. Its protein product is CASSLDGTSGDTQYF. Drawing the rest from reference TRBV7-2 and TRBJ2-3, the complete variable domain is GAGVSQSPSNKVTEKGKDVELRCDPISGHTALYWYRQSLGQGLEFLIYFQGNSAPDKSGLPSDRFSAERTGGSVSTLTIQRTQQEDSAVYLCASSLDGTSGDTQYFGPGTRLTVL.

The gene calls are TRBV9 and TRBJ1-1, with D possibly being TRBD1 (5 bases). The germline V gene encodes CDR1 SGDLS and CDR2 YYNGEE. Trimming stripped 3 bases from V and 2 bases from J, with 11 bases between. There are 14 residues in the CDR3. The CDR3 region is CASSESGGNTEAFF. In nucleotides, the CDR3 is TGTGCCAGCAGCGAGTCGGGGGGTAACACTGAAGCTTTCTTT.

This clone was seen more than once but under ten times. The CDR3: CASSWASSNTGELFF. Written as DNA, the CDR3 is TGTGCCAGCAGCTGGGCCTCTTCCAACACCGGGGAGCTGTTTTTT. The chain is built from TRBV13 and TRBJ2-2; D is undetermined. Germline V gene data show CDR1 as PRHDT and CDR2 as FYEKMQ (reference sequence). This CDR3 is built from 15 residues. Trimming took 4 bases from V and 2 from J, leaving 11 bases between them.

The J gene is TRBJ1-2, the V gene TRBV5-1; 7 nucleotides agree with TRBD1. V lost 3 bases and J lost 4; bases outside the gene matches: 9. This CDR3 comprises 15 residues. Germline values: CDR1 SGHRS, CDR2 YFSETQ. The CDR3 sequence is CASSWGGQIPYGYTF. CDR3 nucleotides: TGCGCCAGCAGCTGGGGGGGACAGATACCCTATGGCTACACCTTC.

V usage is TRBV5-1 and J usage is TRBJ1-4; D might be TRBD1 (5 bases). The V end lost 2 bases, the J end lost 3 bases, and 8 bases lay between the germline ends. Germline V CDR1 and CDR2: SGHRS, YFSETQ. The CDR3 is 14 residues long. CDR3 residues: CASSFGDANEKLFF. The CDR3 nucleotides read TGCGCCAGCAGCTTTGGGGACGCTAATGAAAAACTGTTTTTT.

This chain connects TRBV6-5 to TRBJ2-7, with a tentative D call TRBD1 (6 bases). CDR3 size: 15 residues. Trimming pared 6 bases from V and 2 bases from J, leaving 17 bases between. Germline CDR1 is MNHEY and CDR2 is SVGAGI. This CDR3 is CASRLGTSITYEQYF. The CDR3 DNA reads as TGTGCCAGCAGGTTGGGGACATCCATTACCTACGAGCAGTACTTC.

The chain couples TRBV6-2 or TRBV6-3 to TRBJ2-7, with D perhaps matching TRBD2 (5 bases). CDR1 and CDR2 from the germline V gene are MNHEY and SVGEGT. This CDR3 is built from 15 residues. V was pared by 6 bases and J by 2 bases, with 17 bases between. The DNA of the CDR3 is TGTGCCAGCAGCCTCAGCGGTTCATTAACCTACGAGCAGTACTTC. It translates to CASSLSGSLTYEQYF.

This rearrangement joins TRBV11-2 to TRBJ1-3; 10 bases are shared with TRBD1. Germline V gene data show CDR1 as SGHAT and CDR2 as FQNNGV. The ends lost 3 bases at V and 4 bases at J; junction bases unmatched: 3. The CDR3 is made up of 15 amino acids. The CDR3 loop reads CASSFGTGAGNTIYF. The CDR3 region has the DNA TGTGCCAGCAGCTTCGGGACAGGGGCCGGAAACACCATATATTTT.

This clone is a singleton in its sample. The CDR3 sequence: CASSARQGEGYTF. The CDR3 DNA follows: TGTGCCAGCAGCGCCAGACAGGGTGAAGGCTACACCTTC. This chain uses TRBV7-9 with TRBJ1-2; 7 nucleotides line up with TRBD1. The CDR3 runs 13 residues. The germline gives CDR1 SEHNR, CDR2 FQNEAQ (reference sequence). Germline trimming cut 5 bases from V and 8 bases from J; bases unmatched to any gene: 8.

The genes are TRBV4-2 and TRBJ1-5; the D is unclear. Germline CDR1 is LGHNA and CDR2 is YNFKEQ. The V and J ends lost 1 base and 3 bases respectively, with 7 bases between them. The CDR3 contains 14 residues. CDR3 sequence (DNA): TGTGCCAGCAGCCAAGTCCGAATCAATCAGCCCCAGCATTTT. It encodes CASSQVRINQPQHF.

This chain links TRBV3-1 (or the pseudogene TRBV3-2) with TRBJ2-7, with 7 bases matching TRBD2. V dropped 4 bases and J dropped 6; count of bases not matched to a gene: 15. This CDR3 has 16 residues. In germline, CDR1 is LGHDT, CDR2 YNNKEL (reference sequence). The CDR3 sequence: CASSRDPGLRASEQYF. The CDR3 nucleotides are TGTGCCAGCAGCCGAGATCCGGGACTACGGGCTTCCGAGCAGTACTTC.

The chain has TRBV3-1 (or the pseudogene TRBV3-2) and TRBJ1-5, with TRBD1 as a possible D gene (5 bases). Germline CDR1 is LGHDT and CDR2 is YNNKEL (reference sequence). This CDR3 contains 14 residues. V shed 4 bases and J shed 0 bases, with 7 bases lying between them. The CDR3 nucleotides are TGTGCCAGCAGCCGAGGGGTTAGCAATCAGCCCCAGCATTTT. Amino acid sequence: CASSRGVSNQPQHF.